This T cell receptor beta chain stems from a study of cytomegalovirus exposure and HLA in healthy donors. Trimming removed 2 bases from V and 4 bases from J, with 14 bases in between. CDR1 and CDR2 from the germline V gene are SGDLS and YYNGEE. The CDR3 contains 15 residues. The PCR employed 60 Vbeta primers together with 13 Jbeta primers. TCRdb's table, derived via immunoSEQ multiplex PCR, lists solely in-frame clones and lacks some. The table for this sample gives over 120,000 clones. The V call is TRBV9, the J call TRBJ2-3; D may be TRBD2 (6 bases). Specimen: PBMCs. This TCR derives from a male donor in good health and CMV-seronegative. The CDR3 region is CASSVRGVEADTQYF. Here the CDR3 DNA reads TGTGCCAGCAGCGTCCGCGGGGTTGAAGCAGATACGCAGTATTTT.